The 29 T cell receptor beta chains in this list originate from one sample, sequenced in a study of cytomegalovirus exposure and HLA in healthy donors. Primers included in the PCR were 60 Vbeta and 13 Jbeta primers. The data were produced by immunoSEQ multiplex PCR, yet TCRdb's version contains in-frame clones alone and is incomplete. The sample consists of 100,000 to 120,000 clones, approximately 86% of them appearing once. The sample comprised PBMCs. Source of these receptors: a man aged 35 to 55 in good health and CMV-seronegative.

This chain joins TRBV9 and TRBJ2-7, with D hard to call. This CDR3 region has 14 residues. In germline, CDR1 is SGDLS, CDR2 YYNGEE. Between the trimmed V and J ends, which lost 0 bases and 2 bases, there was a span of 9 bases. This CDR3 is CASSVDRVAYEQYF. The CDR3 coding sequence is TGTGCCAGCAGCGTAGATAGAGTGGCCTACGAGCAGTACTTC.

This clone occurred a few times. This sequence joins TRBV6-1 and TRBJ2-7, with D possibly TRBD1 on 6 matching bases. The germline CDR1 and CDR2 sequences are MNHNS and SASEGT. This CDR3 comprises 13 residues. V was shortened by 5 bases and J by 2 bases, with 10 bases between the two germline ends. Here the CDR3 reads CASSRTEAYEQYF. CDR3 coding DNA: TGTGCCAGCAGTAGGACAGAAGCCTACGAGCAGTACTTC.

The chain uses TRBV5-5 and TRBJ1-1; perhaps TRBD1 as D (6 bases). Trimming removed 0 bases from V and 5 bases from J, with 14 bases in between. The CDR3 sequence is 15 residues long. Germline CDR1 reads SGHKS; CDR2 reads YYEKEE (reference sequence). CDR3 amino acids: CASSLGNRVGTEAFF. For the CDR3, the DNA is TGTGCCAGCAGCTTGGGTAACAGGGTAGGGACTGAAGCTTTCTTT.

This chain connects TRBV29-1 to TRBJ2-3; D gene unclear. Germline assignment: CDR1 SQVTM and CDR2 ANQGSEA. The CDR3 consists of 10 residues. The ends were cut back, 4 bases at V and 6 bases at J, with 5 bases in the middle. CDR3 sequence reads: CSVVRDTQYF. CDR3 DNA: TGCAGCGTTGTTCGGGATACGCAGTATTTT.

The genes are TRBV7-2 and TRBJ1-5; D is possibly TRBD1 (5 bases). The V end was cut by 0 bases, the J end by 3 bases, with 9 bases between. Germline V gene lookup returns CDR1 SGHTA and CDR2 FQGNSA. The CDR3 is 15 amino acids. The CDR3 DNA reads as TGTGCCAGCAGCTTAGCGGCAGGGTTCAATCAGCCCCAGCATTTT. This sequence encodes CASSLAAGFNQPQHF.

The table lists this clone with a count of one. The chain links TRBV5-1 to TRBJ1-5; no clear D gene. Germline CDR1 and CDR2: SGHRS and YFSETQ. The V and J ends lost 0 bases and 6 bases respectively, with 13 bases between them. The CDR3 covers 15 residues. CDR3 nucleotides: TGCGCCAGCAGCTTGGACAGCGGAGGGAGTCAGCCCCAGCATTTT. It translates to CASSLDSGGSQPQHF.

The chain employs TRBV7-2 and TRBJ1-1; D is perhaps TRBD1 (6 bases). CDR3 size: 13 residues. Trimming took off 5 bases at V and 8 bases at J, with 15 bases between the two ends. Germline V lookup: CDR1 SGHTA, CDR2 FQGNSA. CDR3 amino acids: CASSPQGPGEAFF. CDR3 in DNA: TGTGCCAGCAGCCCCCAGGGGCCTGGCGAAGCTTTCTTT.

J is TRBJ1-4 and V is TRBV27, with D maybe TRBD1 (6 bases). V gave up 4 bases and J gave up 7 bases, with 13 bases separating them. CDR3 length: 14 residues. Germline CDR1 reads MNHEY; CDR2 reads SMNVEV (reference sequence). CDR3 sequence (DNA): TGTGCCAGCAGTTCCAGGGGTTCGGGTGAAAAACTGTTTTTT. Residues: CASSSRGSGEKLFF.

This rearrangement joins TRBV6-1 to TRBJ1-2, with D tentatively TRBD1 (5 bases). The germline V and J ends were trimmed by 3 bases and 8 bases, with 13 bases remaining between them. Germline V gene lookup returns CDR1 MNHNS and CDR2 SASEGT. The CDR3 runs to 13 residues. The CDR3 spells CASSEGGDWGYTF. The CDR3 DNA sequence: TGTGCCAGCAGTGAGGGGGGGGACTGGGGCTACACCTTC.

V and J are TRBV7-9 and TRBJ2-2; 8 positions match TRBD2. This CDR3 has 17 residues. V lost 5 bases, J lost 8 bases, and 16 bases stayed unmatched. CDR1 is SEHNR and CDR2 is FQNEAQ in the germline V gene (reference sequence). The CDR3 spells CASSARVAGITRGELFF. CDR3 nucleotides: TGTGCCAGCAGCGCCCGCGTAGCGGGGATAACGAGGGGGGAGCTGTTTTTT.

This clone appeared a few times. The genes are TRBV6-6 and TRBJ2-1, with 7 bases fitting TRBD1. The germline V gene has CDR1 MNHNY and CDR2 SVGAGI (reference sequence). Trimming cost V 7 bases and J 8 bases; bases outside gene matches: 14. This CDR3 spans 15 amino acids. The CDR3 region is CASMPPRQGVDEQFF. The CDR3 DNA reads as TGTGCCAGCATGCCCCCCCGACAGGGAGTGGATGAGCAGTTCTTC.

J is TRBJ2-5 and V is TRBV19; 9 bases fit TRBD2. Per the germline V gene, CDR1 is LNHDA and CDR2 is SQIVND (reference sequence). The CDR3 is 15 amino acids. Unmatched junction bases numbered 6, after V lost 7 bases and J lost 0 bases. The CDR3 DNA reads TGTGCCAGTAAAGCGGGGGGTTCATACCAAGAGACCCAGTACTTC. It is translated as CASKAGGSYQETQYF.

V and J are TRBV19 and TRBJ2-3, with 10 bases lining up with TRBD1. The ends lost 5 bases at V and 1 base at J; junction bases unmatched: 6. This CDR3 region has 16 residues. CDR1 and CDR2 from the germline V gene are LNHDA and SQIVND (reference sequence). As DNA, the CDR3 is TGTGCCAGTAGTTCGGACAGGGGGAAGGGCACAGATACGCAGTATTTT. It encodes CASSSDRGKGTDTQYF.

The CDR3 protein is CASSARQGGGSPLHF. The CDR3 DNA is TGTGCCAGCAGCGCCCGACAGGGGGGAGGTTCACCCCTCCACTTT. This chain uses TRBV14 with TRBJ1-6; 9 bases map to TRBD1. This CDR3 region has 15 residues. Per the germline V gene, CDR1 is SGHDN and CDR2 is FVKESK. V lost 5 bases to trimming and J lost 9 bases; unmatched junction nucleotides: 8.

The chain has TRBV9 and TRBJ1-4, with D unclear. V lost 0 bases and J 2 bases, leaving 11 bases between the germline ends. The CDR3 runs to 16 residues. In germline, CDR1 is SGDLS, CDR2 YYNGEE. The CDR3, as DNA: TGTGCCAGCAGCGTAGTAGCGGACGGGACTAATGAAAAACTGTTTTTT. It translates to CASSVVADGTNEKLFF.

The genes are TRBV29-1 and TRBJ2-1, with 9 bases aligning to TRBD1. The CDR3 covers 14 residues. Per the germline V gene, CDR1 is SQVTM and CDR2 is ANQGSEA. J lost 13 bases, V lost 7 bases, and 17 bases had no gene match. The CDR3 DNA follows: TGCAGCGCCCTAACCCGGGACAGGGAAGGTGGACAGTTCTTC. Encoded protein: CSALTRDREGGQFF.

The count of this clone is one. The chain uses TRBV19 and TRBJ1-1, with 7 bases lining up with TRBD1. V shed 10 bases, J shed 6 bases, and the junction held 5 bases outside the gene matches. Germline CDR1 reads LNHDA; CDR2 reads SQIVND (reference sequence). This CDR3 is built from 11 residues. The DNA for the CDR3 is TGTGCCACAAACCAGGGGGCTGAAGCTTTCTTT. It yields the protein CATNQGAEAFF. The whole variable domain, filled in from reference TRBV19 and TRBJ1-1, reads DGGITQSPKYLFRKEGQNVTLSCEQNLNHDAMYWYRQDPGQGLRLIYYSQIVNDFQKGDIAEGYSVSREKKESFPLTVTSAQKNPTAFYLCATNQGAEAFFGQGTRLTVV.

This clone appeared a few times. V usage is TRBV5-1 and J usage is TRBJ2-5; 12 nucleotides line up with TRBD2. Germline CDR1 reads SGHRS; CDR2 reads YFSETQ. V lost 3 bases and J lost 1; bases outside the gene matches: 10. This CDR3 has 18 amino acids. This CDR3 is CASSSRLAGVRAQETQYF. CDR3 sequence (DNA): TGCGCCAGCAGCTCCCGACTAGCGGGGGTCCGAGCCCAAGAGACCCAGTACTTC.

The rearrangement joins TRBV5-1 to TRBJ1-1, with 11 bases fitting TRBD1. V was pared by 3 bases and J by 5 bases, with 12 bases of the junction left unmatched. Germline CDR1 reads SGHRS; CDR2 reads YFSETQ. CDR3 size: 17 residues. CDR3 residues: CASSSGQGALFWTEAFF. CDR3 sequence (DNA): TGCGCCAGCAGCTCTGGACAGGGGGCGCTTTTCTGGACTGAAGCTTTCTTT.

The genes are TRBV7-9 and TRBJ1-6; D is perhaps TRBD1 (5 bases). Trimming stripped 5 bases from V and 9 bases from J, with 8 bases between. CDR3 size: 12 residues. Germline V gene lookup returns CDR1 SEHNR and CDR2 FQNEAQ (reference sequence). CDR3 loop: CASSQDSSPLHF. The CDR3 nucleotides are TGTGCCAGCAGCCAAGACAGTTCACCCCTCCACTTT.

The chain combines TRBV7-8 with TRBJ1-6, with D perhaps matching TRBD1 (5 bases). The ends were cut back, 1 base at V and 4 bases at J, with 8 bases in the middle. Germline V gives CDR1 SGHVS, CDR2 FQNEAQ. The CDR3 length is 15 residues. The CDR3 protein is CASSLGQLYNSPLHF. The CDR3 nucleotides read TGTGCCAGCAGCTTAGGACAGTTGTATAATTCACCCCTCCACTTT. Full variable domain (outside the CDR3, taken from reference TRBV7-8 and TRBJ1-6): GAGVSQSPRYKVAKRGQDVALRCDPISGHVSLFWYQQALGQGPEFLTYFQNEAQLDKSGLPSDRFFAERPEGSVSTLKIQRTQQEDSAVYLCASSLGQLYNSPLHFGNGTRLTVT.

V is TRBV2 and J is TRBJ1-3; D gene unclear. Germline CDR1 reads SNHLY; CDR2 reads FYNNEI. Trimming cost V 5 bases and J 4 bases, with 6 bases left between them. The CDR3 runs to 12 residues. The CDR3 nucleotides are TGTGCCAGCAGTCCCTCGGGAAACACCATATATTTT. This codes for CASSPSGNTIYF.

The chain is built from TRBV7-9 and TRBJ2-7, with 7 bases aligning to TRBD1. Germline V gene lookup returns CDR1 SEHNR and CDR2 FQNEAQ (reference sequence). V lost 7 bases, J lost 5 bases, and 14 bases stayed unmatched. CDR3 length: 15 residues. The CDR3 region is CASTYTGQPMDEQYF. DNA of the CDR3: TGTGCCAGCACCTACACGGGACAGCCTATGGACGAGCAGTACTTC.

This clone was recorded a few times. The V call is TRBV29-1, the J call TRBJ1-2; no clear D. In germline, CDR1 is SQVTM, CDR2 ANQGSEA. The CDR3 is 12 residues long. Trimming stripped 4 bases from V and 4 bases from J, with 10 bases between. For the CDR3, the DNA is TGCAGCGTTGCTACCTCGTCCTATGGCTACACCTTC. It yields the protein CSVATSSYGYTF.

The V and J genes are TRBV29-1 and TRBJ1-2, with a possible D match to TRBD1 (6 bases). Germline V gene sequence: CDR1 SQVTM, CDR2 ANQGSEA. The V end was cut by 2 bases, the J end by 4 bases, with 14 bases between. This CDR3 contains 14 residues. As DNA, the CDR3 is TGCAGCGTTGAAATGGGACAAGGGATCTATGGCTACACCTTC. It encodes CSVEMGQGIYGYTF.

The DNA of the CDR3 is TGCAGCGTTGAAGGCGTCAGGTCCTACTATGGCTACACCTTC. Its protein product is CSVEGVRSYYGYTF. V and J are TRBV29-1 and TRBJ1-2, with unresolved D. The V gene lost 1 base and the J gene lost 3 bases, with 12 bases spanning the gap. The CDR3 has 14 amino acids. Germline V gene sequence: CDR1 SQVTM, CDR2 ANQGSEA.

The chain employs TRBV27 and TRBJ1-2, with 8 bases identical to TRBD1. This CDR3 is built from 16 residues. Germline CDR1 reads MNHEY; CDR2 reads SMNVEV (reference sequence). V lost 3 bases, J lost 0 bases, and 6 bases stayed unmatched. The chain's CDR3 is CASSFLGTGTNYGYTF. The CDR3 DNA reads TGTGCCAGCAGTTTCCTCGGGACAGGCACTAACTATGGCTACACCTTC.

This chain uses TRBV6-1 with TRBJ2-2, with D maybe TRBD2 (6 bases). The germline V gene encodes CDR1 MNHNS and CDR2 SASEGT. Trimming removed 4 bases at V and 1 base at J, with 10 bases between. The CDR3 totals 15 residues. As DNA, the CDR3 is TGTGCCAGCAGTGCCTATAGCGGGAACACCGGGGAGCTGTTTTTT. It translates to CASSAYSGNTGELFF.

This rearrangement joins TRBV6-5 to TRBJ1-6; D may be TRBD1 (6 bases). The germline V gene has CDR1 MNHEY and CDR2 SVGAGI. The CDR3 covers 15 residues. The germline V and J ends were trimmed by 5 bases and 5 bases, with 13 bases remaining between them. CDR3 protein: CASSLRTVNNSPLHF. In DNA form, the CDR3 reads TGTGCCAGCAGTCTACGGACAGTTAATAATTCACCCCTCCACTTT.